This paragraph covers one TCR beta chain sequence. Its target is not known. This PCR relied on a set of 60 Vbeta primers and 13 Jbeta primers. The assay was immunoSEQ multiplex PCR, and TCRdb's table has in-frame clones only and misses some. The sample lists 150,000 to 200,000 clones; around 84% were seen once. This record belongs to a study of cytomegalovirus exposure and HLA in healthy donors. CDR1 KGHSH and CDR2 LQKENI come from the germline V gene. V dropped 6 bases and J dropped 3; count of bases not matched to a gene: 10. The CDR3 totals 16 residues. The study, taken as a whole, reports: Common viral pathogens (according to a later analysis) appeared linked to several of the most significant clusters.

Input material: PBMCs. V gene TRBV18 combines with J gene TRBJ2-3, with 9 bases fitting TRBD2. This receptor was identified in a woman under 30 in good health and CMV-seronegative. The CDR3 sequence is CASSRGASGATDTQYF. DNA of the CDR3: TGTGCCAGCTCCCGGGGGGCTAGCGGGGCAACAGATACGCAGTATTTT.